These 21 T cell receptor beta chains were all obtained from the same sample, sequenced in a study of cytomegalovirus exposure and HLA in healthy donors. The assay was immunoSEQ multiplex PCR, and TCRdb's table has in-frame clones only and misses some. The table includes about 200,000 clones, around 88% detected once. Source material: PBMCs. All receptors derive from a woman aged 18-30 years in good health and CMV-seronegative.

This chain's CDR3 is CAISGGGEAFF. The CDR3 region has the DNA TGTGCCATCAGTGGGGGGGGCGAGGCTTTCTTT. The chain employs TRBV10-3 and TRBJ1-1; a weak D match, TRBD1 (6 bases). The CDR3 runs 11 residues. Germline V CDR1 and CDR2: ENHRY, SYGVKD. V lost 4 bases and J lost 11, with 11 bases in between.

This clone was seen just once. The rearrangement joins TRBV5-1 to TRBJ2-1; 14 bases line up with TRBD2. In germline, CDR1 is SGHRS, CDR2 YFSETQ. Trimming removed 0 bases from V and 9 bases from J; junction bases left unmatched: 8. CDR3 size: 17 residues. As DNA, the CDR3 is TGCGCCAGCAGCTTGGAGGGACTAGCGGGAGTGAAGAGTGAGCAGTTCTTC. Translated: CASSLEGLAGVKSEQFF.

About this clone itself: A read error may account for a junction end that differs from germline. Other DNA sequences in this specimen translate into the identical CDR3. The chain has TRBV28 and TRBJ1-4; no clear D. This CDR3 is built from 15 residues. Germline V gene lookup returns CDR1 MDHEN and CDR2 SYDVKM. The CDR3 region is CASSTPEGTNEKLFF. For the CDR3, the DNA is TGTGCTAGCAGCACCCCCGAGGGAACTAATGAAAAACTGTTTTTT. The whole variable domain, remainder taken from reference TRBV28 and TRBJ1-4, is DVKVTQSSRYLVKRTGEKVFLECVQDMDHENMFWYRQDPGLGLRLIYFSYDVKMKEKGDIPEGYSVSREKKERFSLILESASTNQTSMYLCASSTPEGTNEKLFFGSGTQLSVL.

The V and J genes are TRBV27 and TRBJ1-5; no reliable D call. The CDR3 totals 13 residues. Trimming stripped 2 bases from V and 5 bases from J, with 7 bases between. Germline lookup yields CDR1 MNHEY and CDR2 SMNVEV (reference sequence). In nucleotides, the CDR3 is TGTGCCAGCAGTTTAACGGGGTATCAGCCCCAGCATTTT. It is translated as CASSLTGYQPQHF.

V and J are TRBV5-6 and TRBJ1-4; possible D gene TRBD1, 6 bases. This CDR3 comprises 13 residues. CDR1 and CDR2 from the germline V gene are SGHDT and YYEEEE. Trimming took off 0 bases at V and 13 bases at J, with 13 bases between the two ends. This CDR3 reads CASSLADGGLLFF. The DNA for the CDR3 is TGTGCCAGCAGCTTGGCCGATGGGGGCCTACTGTTTTTT. Drawing the rest from reference TRBV5-6 and TRBJ1-4, the complete variable domain is DAGVTQSPTHLIKTRGQQVTLRCSPKSGHDTVSWYQQALGQGPQFIFQYYEEEERQRGNFPDRFSGHQFPNYSSELNVNALLLGDSALYLCASSLADGGLLFFGSGTQLSVL.

The chain links TRBV27 to TRBJ2-1; 9 nucleotides match TRBD1. Looked up from germline, CDR1 is MNHEY and CDR2 is SMNVEV (reference sequence). Unmatched junction bases numbered 8, after V lost 5 bases and J lost 6 bases. There are 15 residues in the CDR3. In DNA, the CDR3 is TGTGCCAGCAGTCCCCCCGGGACAGGGCGCAATGAGCAGTTCTTC. As protein: CASSPPGTGRNEQFF.

This chain links TRBV5-1 with TRBJ1-5; D is ambiguous. Looked up from germline, CDR1 is SGHRS and CDR2 is YFSETQ. Trimming left V 0 bases short and J 5 bases short, with 9 bases between. There are 14 residues in the CDR3. CDR3 in amino acids: CASSLGLPDQPQHF. The CDR3 DNA reads TGCGCCAGCAGCTTGGGTCTACCGGATCAGCCCCAGCATTTT.

This chain connects TRBV10-1 to TRBJ2-3, with 11 bases identical to TRBD1. The V gene's germline CDR1 is WNHNN and CDR2 SYGVQD (reference sequence). Germline trimming cut 9 bases from V and 3 bases from J; bases unmatched to any gene: 11. CDR3 length equals 16 residues. The CDR3 loop reads CASKGGQGAETDTQYF. DNA of the CDR3: TGCGCCAGTAAAGGAGGACAGGGGGCTGAGACAGATACGCAGTATTTT.

V and J are TRBV9 and TRBJ1-2, with a tentative D call TRBD1 (6 bases). V was trimmed by 1 base and J by 6 bases, leaving 25 bases between them. CDR3 length: 18 amino acids. CDR1 SGDLS and CDR2 YYNGEE come from the germline V gene. This CDR3 reads CASSVSGGRRVLGDGYTF. The CDR3 DNA is TGTGCCAGCAGCGTATCTGGGGGCAGGCGGGTTTTAGGTGATGGCTACACCTTC.

This clone was picked up a small number of times. V and J are TRBV4-1 and TRBJ2-3, with D perhaps TRBD2 (6 bases). The length of the CDR3 is 14 residues. The V end was cut by 2 bases, the J end by 2 bases, with 8 bases between. The germline V gene encodes CDR1 MGHRA and CDR2 YSYEKL. CDR3 amino acids: CASSQRGSTDTQYF. The CDR3 nucleotides read TGCGCCAGCAGCCAACGGGGGTCCACAGATACGCAGTATTTT.

This chain connects TRBV5-1 to TRBJ2-5; TRBD2 is a possible D gene (5 bases). The CDR3 length is 16 residues. Germline assignment: CDR1 SGHRS and CDR2 YFSETQ. V lost 2 bases and J lost 1, with 15 bases in between. The CDR3 sequence is CASSLPRRGGQETQYF. The CDR3 DNA reads TGCGCCAGCAGCTTACCGCGGCGTGGAGGCCAAGAGACCCAGTACTTC. Filled out from reference TRBV5-1 and TRBJ2-5, the complete variable domain reads KAGVTQTPRYLIKTRGQQVTLSCSPISGHRSVSWYQQTPGQGLQFLFEYFSETQRNKGNFPGRFSGRQFSNSRSEMNVSTLELGDSALYLCASSLPRRGGQETQYFGPGTRLLVL.

The chain couples TRBV7-2 to TRBJ2-5, with 9 bases fitting TRBD1. CDR3 size: 15 residues. Germline trimming cut 0 bases from V and 6 bases from J; bases unmatched to any gene: 5. Germline-derived CDR1 and CDR2 are SGHTA and FQGNSA. The DNA of the CDR3 is TGTGCCAGCAGCTTAGCGGTCGGACAGGGGCAGACCCAGTACTTC. Translation: CASSLAVGQGQTQYF.

The chain couples TRBV19 to TRBJ2-7, with D unresolved. The CDR3 has 14 amino acids. Germline V gene data show CDR1 as LNHDA and CDR2 as SQIVND (reference sequence). With 0 bases removed from V and 0 bases from J, the gap between germline ends came to 6 bases. The CDR3 DNA follows: TGTGCCAGTAGTATAGAAGCCTTCTCCTACGAGCAGTACTTC. Encoded protein: CASSIEAFSYEQYF.

The V and J genes are TRBV19 and TRBJ1-1; TRBD1 agrees at 10 bases. In germline, CDR1 is LNHDA, CDR2 SQIVND (reference sequence). The CDR3 contains 12 residues. After removal of 9 bases from V and 6 bases from J, the junction contained 4 bases not matched to a gene. CDR3 nucleotide sequence: TGTGCCAGCCGACAGGGGGCGTCTGAAGCTTTCTTT. It is translated as CASRQGASEAFF.

The V and J genes are TRBV18 and TRBJ2-7; 7 bases match TRBD2. The CDR3 length is 16 residues. The junction had 8 bases not matched to a gene; V was cut back by 0 bases and J by 3 bases. CDR1 KGHSH and CDR2 LQKENI come from the germline V gene. The CDR3 DNA reads as TGTGCCAGCTCACCACCTGGGGACTACCCCCTCTACGAGCAGTACTTC. This sequence encodes CASSPPGDYPLYEQYF.

This clone turned up a few times. J is TRBJ1-2 and V is TRBV25-1; tentatively, D is TRBD1 (6 bases). There are 13 residues in the CDR3. The germline V gene encodes CDR1 MGHDK and CDR2 SYGVNS. V shed 5 bases and J shed 2 bases, with 9 bases lying between them. The CDR3 loop reads CASSRQENYGYTF. The CDR3 nucleotides read TGTGCCAGCAGTCGACAGGAGAACTATGGCTACACCTTC.

The chain carries TRBV5-1 and TRBJ2-3, with 10 bases matching TRBD2. The CDR3 spans 16 residues. Germline CDR1 is SGHRS and CDR2 is YFSETQ. V lost 4 bases to trimming and J lost 2 bases; unmatched junction nucleotides: 7. CDR3 residues: CASSVPLAGSTDTQYF. CDR3 sequence (DNA): TGCGCCAGCAGCGTGCCACTAGCGGGGTCCACAGATACGCAGTATTTT.

This chain joins TRBV5-4 and TRBJ2-5; D might be TRBD2 (6 bases). Deletions cut 0 bases from V and 4 bases from J, with 10 bases between. This CDR3 comprises 14 residues. Germline assignment: CDR1 SGHNT and CDR2 YYREEE (reference sequence). This CDR3 reads CASSLGRGGETQYF. In DNA, the CDR3 is TGTGCCAGCAGCTTGGGAAGGGGAGGAGAGACCCAGTACTTC.

The chain uses TRBV29-1 and TRBJ1-1, with 7 bases lining up with TRBD1. Unmatched junction bases numbered 5, after V lost 6 bases and J lost 1 base. This CDR3 is 13 amino acids long. Germline CDR1 is SQVTM and CDR2 is ANQGSEA. The chain's CDR3 is CSVLTGRNTEAFF. DNA for the CDR3: TGCAGCGTATTGACAGGGAGGAACACTGAAGCTTTCTTT.

The rearrangement uses TRBV9 and TRBJ2-2; D gene ambiguous. The germline gives CDR1 SGDLS, CDR2 YYNGEE. V lost 0 bases, J lost 7 bases, and 16 bases lay in between. This CDR3 has 16 amino acids. The CDR3 nucleotides are TGTGCCAGCAGCGTAGGGGTGGGCCCCCGGATCGGGGAGCTGTTTTTT. Its protein is CASSVGVGPRIGELFF.

V is TRBV6-1 and J is TRBJ2-7; 8 nucleotides match TRBD2. With 4 bases clipped from V and 6 bases from J, the junction kept 11 bases outside the gene matches. CDR3 length: 15 amino acids. CDR1 and CDR2 from the germline V gene are MNHNS and SASEGT. The CDR3 loop is CASSAPGGPQGEQYF. The CDR3 bases are TGTGCCAGCAGTGCGCCGGGAGGGCCGCAGGGCGAGCAGTACTTC.